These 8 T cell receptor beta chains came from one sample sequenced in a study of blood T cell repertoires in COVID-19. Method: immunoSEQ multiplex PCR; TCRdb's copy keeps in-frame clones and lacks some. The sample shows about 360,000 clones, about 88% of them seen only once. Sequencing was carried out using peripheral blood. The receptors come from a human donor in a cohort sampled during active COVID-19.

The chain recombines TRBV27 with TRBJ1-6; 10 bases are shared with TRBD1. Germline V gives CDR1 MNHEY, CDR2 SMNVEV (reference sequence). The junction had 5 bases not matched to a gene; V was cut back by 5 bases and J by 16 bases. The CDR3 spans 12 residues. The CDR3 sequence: CASSPDRGGLHF. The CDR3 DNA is TGTGCCAGCAGTCCGGACAGGGGGGGACTCCACTTT.

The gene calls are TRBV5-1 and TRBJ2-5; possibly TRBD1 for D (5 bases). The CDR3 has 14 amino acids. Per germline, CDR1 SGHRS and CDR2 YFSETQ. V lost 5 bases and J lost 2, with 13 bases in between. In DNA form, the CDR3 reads TGCGCCAGCAGACTCGACAGTCTACAAGAGACCCAGTACTTC. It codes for CASRLDSLQETQYF.

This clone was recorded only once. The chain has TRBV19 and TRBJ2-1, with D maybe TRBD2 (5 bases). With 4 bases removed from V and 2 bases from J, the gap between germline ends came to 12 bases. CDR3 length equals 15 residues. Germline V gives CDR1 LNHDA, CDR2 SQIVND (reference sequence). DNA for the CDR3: TGTGCCAGTAGTAAAACTTCCGGGACCTACAATGAGCAGTTCTTC. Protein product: CASSKTSGTYNEQFF.

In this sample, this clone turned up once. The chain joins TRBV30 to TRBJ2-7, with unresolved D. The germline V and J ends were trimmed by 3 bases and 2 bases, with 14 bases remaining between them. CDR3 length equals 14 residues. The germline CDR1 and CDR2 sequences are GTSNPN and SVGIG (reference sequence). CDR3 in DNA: TGTGCCTGGAGGAGATGGGCACTCGCCTACGAGCAGTACTTC. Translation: CAWRRWALAYEQYF.

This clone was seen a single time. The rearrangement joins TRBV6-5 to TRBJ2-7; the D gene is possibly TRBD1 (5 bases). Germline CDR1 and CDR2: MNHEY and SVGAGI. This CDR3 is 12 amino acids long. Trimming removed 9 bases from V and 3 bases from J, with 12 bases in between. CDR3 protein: CASRTNHYEQYF. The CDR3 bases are TGTGCCAGTCGGACAAACCACTACGAGCAGTACTTC.

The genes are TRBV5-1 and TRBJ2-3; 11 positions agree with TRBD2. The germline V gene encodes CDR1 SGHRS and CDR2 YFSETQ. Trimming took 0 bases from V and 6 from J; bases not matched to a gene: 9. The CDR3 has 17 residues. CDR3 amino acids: CASSLAKLAGGTDTQYF. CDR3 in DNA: TGCGCCAGCAGCTTGGCGAAGCTAGCGGGGGGAACGGATACGCAGTATTTT.

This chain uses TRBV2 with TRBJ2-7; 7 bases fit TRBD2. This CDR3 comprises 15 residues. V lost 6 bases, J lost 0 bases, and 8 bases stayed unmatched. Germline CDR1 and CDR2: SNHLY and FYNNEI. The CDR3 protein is CASRLDGGSSYEQYF. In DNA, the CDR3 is TGTGCCAGCAGGTTGGACGGGGGGAGCTCCTACGAGCAGTACTTC.

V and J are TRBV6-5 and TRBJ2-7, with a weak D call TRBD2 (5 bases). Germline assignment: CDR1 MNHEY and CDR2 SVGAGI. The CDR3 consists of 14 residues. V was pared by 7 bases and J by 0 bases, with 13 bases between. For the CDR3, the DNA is TGTGCCAGCAAGCAGGACTTCAGCTCCTACGAGCAGTACTTC. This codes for CASKQDFSSYEQYF.